This T cell receptor beta chain is from a study of cytomegalovirus exposure and HLA in healthy donors. CDR3 length: 16 amino acids. The ends were cut back, 1 base at V and 0 bases at J, with 10 bases in the middle. CDR1 is LGHNA and CDR2 is YNFKEQ in the germline V gene. Primers: 60 Vbeta forward and 13 Jbeta reverse. The method was immunoSEQ multiplex PCR; TCRdb's version includes in-frame clones alone and lacks a portion of them. The sample records 160,000 or so clones, roughly three quarters being singletons. The specimen was PBMCs. This sequence was found in a man between 18 and 29 years old in good health and CMV-seropositive. The gene calls are TRBV4-2 and TRBJ2-4; no definite D call. CDR3 DNA sequence: TGTGCCAGCAGCCAAGCTACGATACTAGCCAAAAACATTCAGTACTTC. Translated: CASSQATILAKNIQYF.